In its sample, the clone carrying this TCR beta chain was seen once. This record comes from a study of cytotoxic CD8 clonotypes in ibrutinib-treated CLL. Study as a whole: Mean yields were around 250,000 productive templates and tens of thousands of productive rearrangements per sample.

The germline gives CDR1 MNHEY, CDR2 SVGAGI. The CDR3 has 13 residues. The V segment lost 5 bases and the J segment 5 bases; nucleotides outside the gene matches: 4. TCRdb's table, derived via immunoSEQ multiplex PCR, lists solely in-frame clones and lacks some. The data show about 160,000 clones, roughly 80% seen once. This clonotype was sampled from a human donor with chronic lymphocytic leukemia. The sequencing used PBMCs, collected after 12 months of ibrutinib treatment. J is TRBJ2-7 and V is TRBV6-5, with TRBD1 matching over 9 bases. Here the CDR3 reads CASSAGTGNEQYF. The CDR3 nucleotides are TGTGCCAGCAGTGCCGGGACAGGGAACGAGCAGTACTTC.